This T cell receptor (beta chain) was obtained from a study of metastatic and nonmetastatic thyroid tumors. Turning to the study itself: Blood and tumor or nodule tissue repertoires from malignant and benign thyroid patients were compared. Study-wide results and limits: Within blood and tumor, benign nodules reportedly had significantly lower TCR beta diversity than malignant thyroid tumors did.

Nobody among the patients had been given any treatment before thyroid surgery. The CDR3 is 17 residues long. After removal of 3 bases from V and 0 bases from J, the junction contained 5 bases not matched to a gene. CDR1 is WNHNN, CDR2 SYGVQD, per germline (reference sequence). This clone ranks as medium-sized (0.01 to 0.1%). The antigen is undetermined. Per the authors' pipeline: What underpinned the distant-metastasis classifier for papillary thyroid cancer was the set of CDR3 differences across clinicopathological groups. TCRdb reprocessed the PCR reads using MiXCR. The V and J calls were determined by TCRdb, not by the authors. The table shows some 9,100 clones, with approximately 11% occurring only once.

Sequencing was performed on tumor tissue. V and J are TRBV10-1 and TRBJ2-3; 11 nucleotides align to TRBD2. This clonotype was obtained from a female donor with papillary thyroid cancer or a benign thyroid nodule (not recorded which). Some clones in this sample may be carry-over from other donors' samples. The CDR3 nucleotides are TGCGCCAGCAGTGATGTTGGGACTAGCGGCAGCACAGATACGCAGTATTTT. Protein product: CASSDVGTSGSTDTQYF.